This T cell receptor beta chain was obtained from a study of breast tumors, draining lymph nodes, adjacent tissues listed by TCRdb under 2016. At the level of the whole study: In breast cancer patients, the study compared the TCR beta repertoires of tumor, adjacent nontumor tissue and axillary lymph nodes. The study aimed to assess the relationships and possible T-cell exchange between tumor, surrounding tissue and draining lymph node repertoires in human breast cancer.

This clonotype appeared many times. The antigen it binds to is not known. Per-base qualities were not stored, and no clone one base away is much larger. For sequencing, an Illumina HiSeq 2000 was employed. TCR beta chain libraries were generated by multiplex PCR amplification. The amplified TCR beta chain products were analyzed by high-throughput sequencing. TCRdb handled the public reads itself, with Q25 trimming in fastp and clone calling in MiXCR, and kept productive beta chains. A single entry per CDR3 protein holds the most common genes and DNA from its merged rows. The sample includes approximately 7,100 distinct CDR3 sequences, with under 85% observed a single time. Roughly two fifths of the sample comes from the top ten. From the cysteine through the phenylalanine, the CDR3 covers 12 amino acids. Kept here is only the CDR3 DNA, which spans 36 bases and is read in frame from base 1. At the junction V is shortened by 6 bases and J by 6 bases, with 11 bases in between.

Adjacent samples consisted of nontumor breast tissue surrounding the tumor. Broad study findings and their caveats: T-cell repertoire diversity in tumors was found to be lower than in lymph nodes but higher than in nontumor tissue, and preferential V and J gene usage was observed. In luminal-like breast cancer, tumor and nontumor tissue repertoires resembled each other significantly more than in basal-like breast cancer. The conclusion that tumor T cells originate in lymph nodes was presented as consistent with a hypothesis rather than as directly demonstrated. The data were judged consistent with most tumor T cells deriving from the lymph node and then expanding within tumor tissue.

Sequenced material: tumor-adjacent breast tissue. The rearranged chain carries TRBV12-3 or TRBV12-4 and TRBJ1-1, with the D gene not clear enough to name. This TCR was recovered from a female donor with breast cancer. Some clones in this sample may be carry-over from other donors' samples. The CDR3: CASSRGGAEAFF. The base sequence is TGTGCCAGCAGCCGGGGTGGGGCTGAAGCTTTCTTT.